The 21 T cell receptor beta chains reported below all come from one sample, sequenced in a study of OX40 agonist ivuxolimab in advanced cancers. Clones were read by immunoSEQ multiplex PCR, and TCRdb kept only the in-frame ones, dropping some. The data show tens of thousands of clones, approximately 86% seen once. The sequencing here drew on CD4+ or CD8+ T cells sorted from blood, taken in a trial of the OX40 agonist ivuxolimab. These receptors were obtained from an adult with an advanced solid tumor such as melanoma, head and neck, liver or kidney cancer.

This clone has only one observation. V gene TRBV11-2 combines with J gene TRBJ1-1; no firm D call. The CDR3 covers 14 residues. Germline loops: CDR1 SGHAT, CDR2 FQNNGV. V shed 5 bases and J shed 4 bases, with 14 bases lying between them. CDR3 nucleotide sequence: TGTGCCAGCAGCCAAAGACCCGGTGGCACTGAAGCTTTCTTT. This encodes CASSQRPGGTEAFF.

The V call is TRBV18, the J call TRBJ1-2; no firm D call. CDR1 KGHSH and CDR2 LQKENI come from the germline V gene. V was clipped by 3 bases and J by 2 bases, with 10 bases between them. This CDR3 is 14 amino acids long. CDR3 coding DNA: TGTGCCAGCTCACCTGGAGGTGCGAACTATGGCTACACCTTC. Amino acid sequence: CASSPGGANYGYTF.

The V and J genes are TRBV6-1 and TRBJ2-3, with 7 bases lining up with TRBD1. This CDR3 has 17 residues. With 4 bases clipped from V and 0 bases from J, the junction kept 10 bases outside the gene matches. From germline, CDR1 is MNHNS and CDR2 SASEGT. The CDR3 loop is CASSVGQPPRSTDTQYF. The CDR3, as DNA: TGTGCCAGCAGTGTGGGACAGCCGCCCCGTAGCACAGATACGCAGTATTTT.

The gene calls are TRBV5-1 and TRBJ1-1; D possibly corresponds to TRBD1 (5 bases). The V end was cut by 3 bases, the J end by 1 base, with 13 bases between. Germline CDR1 reads SGHRS; CDR2 reads YFSETQ. The CDR3 is made up of 15 amino acids. Written as DNA, the CDR3 is TGCGCCAGCAGCTCCGCAGGGAGTGGGAACACTGAAGCTTTCTTT. Translated, it gives CASSSAGSGNTEAFF.

The V call is TRBV19, the J call TRBJ2-7; the D is unclear. Deletions cut 3 bases from V and 6 bases from J, with 9 bases between. Germline-derived CDR1 and CDR2 are LNHDA and SQIVND (reference sequence). CDR3 length equals 12 residues. This chain's CDR3 is CASSMTPVEQYF. CDR3 nucleotide sequence: TGTGCCAGTAGTATGACTCCCGTCGAGCAGTACTTC.

The V gene is TRBV5-1, the J gene TRBJ2-5, with D perhaps TRBD1 (7 bases). CDR3 length: 16 amino acids. Germline CDR1 reads SGHRS; CDR2 reads YFSETQ. Trimming pared 3 bases from V and 4 bases from J, leaving 19 bases between. The CDR3 is CASSWAGQGGVETQYF. Here the CDR3 DNA reads TGCGCCAGCAGCTGGGCTGGGCAGGGGGGAGTAGAGACCCAGTACTTC.

This chain uses TRBV5-1 with TRBJ1-2; possibly TRBD1 for D (6 bases). The V gene's germline CDR1 is SGHRS and CDR2 YFSETQ. V was cut by 4 bases and J by 5 bases, with 15 bases left in between. The CDR3 spans 14 residues. CDR3 sequence reads: CASSPDRSSYGYTF. CDR3 coding DNA: TGCGCCAGCAGCCCGGACAGATCCTCATATGGCTACACCTTC.

This chain connects TRBV19 to TRBJ2-3; D is uncertain. This CDR3 has 11 amino acids. V was clipped by 6 bases and J by 4 bases, with 5 bases between them. CDR1 and CDR2 from the germline V gene are LNHDA and SQIVND (reference sequence). CDR3 sequence: CASRTADTQYF. The CDR3, as DNA: TGTGCCAGTAGAACAGCAGATACGCAGTATTTT.

The chain is built from TRBV5-1 and TRBJ2-4, with D hard to call. The germline CDR1 and CDR2 sequences are SGHRS and YFSETQ. Trimming stripped 0 bases from V and 7 bases from J, with 11 bases between. The length of the CDR3 is 14 residues. CDR3 amino acids: CASSLEVPANIQYF. Written as DNA, the CDR3 is TGCGCCAGCAGCTTGGAGGTACCCGCCAACATTCAGTACTTC.

A single count supports this clone. The V gene is TRBV9, the J gene TRBJ2-1; 7 bases are shared with TRBD2. CDR3 length: 17 amino acids. Germline V gene data show CDR1 as SGDLS and CDR2 as YYNGEE. The V gene end was trimmed by 3 bases and the J gene end by 1 base; junction bases not matched to a gene: 10. The CDR3 spells CASSEDGLAASYNEQFF. The CDR3, as DNA: TGTGCCAGCAGCGAGGACGGTCTAGCGGCATCCTACAATGAGCAGTTCTTC.

The chain carries TRBV5-4 and TRBJ1-2; D is unclear. Trimming pared 0 bases from V and 4 bases from J, leaving 10 bases between. The CDR3 has 14 amino acids. In germline, CDR1 is SGHNT, CDR2 YYREEE (reference sequence). The chain's CDR3 is CASSLEAASYGYTF. The CDR3 nucleotides are TGTGCCAGCAGCTTGGAGGCAGCATCCTATGGCTACACCTTC.

The genes are TRBV18 and TRBJ2-1; 14 positions match TRBD2. Germline CDR1 and CDR2: KGHSH and LQKENI. Trimming removed 8 bases from V and 0 bases from J; junction bases left unmatched: 15. This CDR3 contains 20 residues. CDR3 amino acids: CASTAVGLAGAQSSYNEQFF. The DNA for the CDR3 is TGTGCCAGCACAGCGGTGGGACTAGCGGGGGCCCAAAGCTCCTACAATGAGCAGTTCTTC. Full variable domain (rest looked up from reference TRBV18 and TRBJ2-1): NAGVMQNPRHLVRRRGQEARLRCSPMKGHSHVYWYRQLPEEGLKFMVYLQKENIIDESGMPKERFSAEFPKEGPSILRIQQVVRGDSAAYFCASTAVGLAGAQSSYNEQFFGPGTRLTVL.

This clone was counted only a few times. The rearrangement joins TRBV19 to TRBJ1-1; D is unclear. Germline values: CDR1 LNHDA, CDR2 SQIVND (reference sequence). V lost 6 bases and J 5 bases, leaving 13 bases between the germline ends. This CDR3 region has 13 residues. CDR3 protein: CASRRVSGTEAFF. The CDR3 nucleotides are TGTGCCAGTAGGAGGGTCTCCGGAACTGAAGCTTTCTTT.

V is TRBV4-2 and J is TRBJ1-4; TRBD1 matches 7 bases. With 3 bases clipped from V and 3 bases from J, the junction kept 7 bases outside the gene matches. CDR3 length: 16 amino acids. CDR1 is LGHNA, CDR2 YNFKEQ, per germline. The CDR3 region is CASSHPTGISNEKLFF. In DNA, the CDR3 is TGTGCCAGCAGCCACCCGACAGGGATTTCTAATGAAAAACTGTTTTTT.

V usage is TRBV7-6 and J usage is TRBJ2-7; D not certain. Per germline, CDR1 SGHVS and CDR2 FNYEAQ. The CDR3 totals 12 residues. V lost 5 bases, J lost 3 bases, and 8 bases lay in between. CDR3 coding DNA: TGTGCCAGCAGCCCGGACCGCTACGAGCAGTACTTC. Translation: CASSPDRYEQYF.

The rearrangement joins TRBV30 to TRBJ1-1; D is ambiguous. Germline values: CDR1 GTSNPN, CDR2 SVGIG (reference sequence). CDR3 size: 14 residues. The ends were cut back, 4 bases at V and 1 base at J, with 13 bases in the middle. CDR3 sequence reads: CAWKPGGRNTEAFF. The CDR3 DNA reads TGTGCCTGGAAGCCCGGCGGCCGGAACACTGAAGCTTTCTTT.

The V gene is TRBV2, the J gene TRBJ2-7; D is unclear. This CDR3 region has 12 residues. The germline V gene has CDR1 SNHLY and CDR2 FYNNEI. V was shortened by 2 bases and J by 6 bases, with 8 bases between the two germline ends. The CDR3, as DNA: TGTGCCAGCAGTGAAAGAGGATCCGAGCAGTACTTC. Its protein is CASSERGSEQYF.

On this clone itself: The junction departs from the called germline gene at one end, perhaps through a read error. Other DNA sequences of this sample code for an identical CDR3. The chain uses TRBV5-1 and TRBJ2-7; D might be TRBD1 or TRBD2, each matching 5 bases. This CDR3 contains 15 residues. The V gene's germline CDR1 is SGHRS and CDR2 YFSETQ. The CDR3 sequence: CASSLGTRAGYEQYF. The CDR3 nucleotides read TGCGCCAGTAGCTTGGGGACGAGGGCGGGCTACGAGCAGTACTTC.

J is TRBJ2-1 and V is TRBV5-6; 11 positions match TRBD2. The CDR3 consists of 16 residues. V lost 3 bases and J lost 2; bases outside the gene matches: 4. The germline gives CDR1 SGHDT, CDR2 YYEEEE. The CDR3, as DNA: TGTGCCAGCAGCTCGTATAGCGGGGGGGCCTACAATGAGCAGTTCTTC. Its protein product is CASSSYSGGAYNEQFF.

This chain joins TRBV25-1 and TRBJ2-5, with TRBD1 matching 7 bases. Per germline, CDR1 MGHDK and CDR2 SYGVNS. V was clipped by 9 bases and J by 4 bases; unmatched bases: 14. The CDR3 has 15 residues. The CDR3 region is CASFFTGALGETQYF. For the CDR3, the DNA is TGTGCCAGTTTCTTTACAGGGGCTCTAGGAGAGACCCAGTACTTC.

The CDR3 is CATPPFGQLANYGYTF. Written as DNA, the CDR3 is TGTGCCACCCCCCCCTTTGGACAGCTCGCTAACTATGGCTACACCTTC. V usage is TRBV28 and J usage is TRBJ1-2; TRBD1 might be the D (6 bases). V lost 10 bases and J 0 bases, leaving 21 bases between the germline ends. The CDR3 is 16 amino acids. Per the germline V gene, CDR1 is MDHEN and CDR2 is SYDVKM.